This T cell receptor beta chain was obtained from a study of CD8+ T cells in alopecia areata. The wider study: After 6 to 18 months of tofacitinib, follow-up continued 6 months off drug. Severity in treated patients was scored by percentage of scalp area affected. Study results and caveats: Across lesional scalp, and particularly alopecia totalis/universalis, clonality surpassed that of normal scalp. Researchers say the link of baseline CD8+ expansion to response remains uncertain, with one nonresponder.

V lost 1 base, J lost 2 bases, and 11 bases lay in between. From germline, CDR1 is LGHNA and CDR2 YSLEER. The CDR3 loop spans 15 amino acids. RNA was extracted and reverse transcribed into cDNA as the sequencing template. Libraries were prepared by immunoSEQ multiplex PCR; TCRdb keeps only in-frame clonotypes and omits some of them. The sample consists of about 210,000 clones, roughly 64% of them appearing once. Treatment: oral pan-JAK inhibitor, 5-10 mg twice daily. This clone came up a few times. The antigen is unknown. This specimen consisted of CD4+ T cells sorted from blood, obtained at week 4, from a patient treated with tofacitinib. The receptor comes from a human donor with alopecia areata. V usage is TRBV4-3 and J usage is TRBJ1-1, with a weak D call TRBD1 (6 bases). CDR3 amino acids: CASSQVQGINTEAFF. CDR3 nucleotide sequence: TGCGCCAGCAGCCAAGTACAGGGAATTAACACTGAAGCTTTCTTT.